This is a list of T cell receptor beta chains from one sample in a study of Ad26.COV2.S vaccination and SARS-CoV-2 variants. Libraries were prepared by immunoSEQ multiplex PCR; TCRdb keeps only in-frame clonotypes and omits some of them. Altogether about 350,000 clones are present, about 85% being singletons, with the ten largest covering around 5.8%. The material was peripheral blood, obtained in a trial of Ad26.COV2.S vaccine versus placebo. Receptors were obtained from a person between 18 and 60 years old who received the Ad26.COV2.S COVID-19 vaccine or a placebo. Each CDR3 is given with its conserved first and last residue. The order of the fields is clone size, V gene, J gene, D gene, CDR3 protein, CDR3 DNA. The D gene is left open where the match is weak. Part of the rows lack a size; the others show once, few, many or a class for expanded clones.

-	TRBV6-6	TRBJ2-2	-	CASSVRTGANTGELFF	TGTGCCAGCAGCGTACGGACTGGCGCGAACACCGGGGAGCTGTTTTTT
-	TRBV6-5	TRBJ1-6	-	CASSYSNTAPLHF	TGTGCCAGCAGTTACTCGAATACAGCACCCCTCCACTTT
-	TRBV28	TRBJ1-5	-	CASSQLPGPQHF	TGTGCCAGCAGTCAACTACCGGGGCCCCAGCATTTT
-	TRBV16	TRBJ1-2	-	CASSQSSGAISYGYTF	TGTGCCAGCAGCCAATCTTCAGGGGCGATTAGCTATGGCTACACCTTC
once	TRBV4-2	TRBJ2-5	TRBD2	CASSQQRGARETQYF	TGTGCCAGCAGCCAACAGCGGGGTGCGCGAGAGACCCAGTACTTC
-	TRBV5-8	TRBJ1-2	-	CASSQMPGQPYGYTF	TGTGCCAGCAGCCAAATGCCGGGACAACCATATGGCTACACCTTC
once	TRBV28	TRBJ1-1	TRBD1	CASSPPDRANTEAFF	TGTGCCAGCAGCCCTCCGGACAGGGCGAACACTGAAGCTTTCTTT
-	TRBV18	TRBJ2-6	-	CASSPVRSGANVLTF	TGTGCCAGCTCACCAGTTAGATCCGGGGCCAACGTCCTGACTTTC
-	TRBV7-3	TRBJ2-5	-	CASSLLPLTGRAETQYF	TGTGCCAGCAGCTTACTCCCCTTGACCGGGCGGGCGGAGACCCAGTACTTC
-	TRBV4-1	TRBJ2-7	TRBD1	CASSPRGLGTGGSNEQYF	TGCGCCAGCAGCCCGCGGGGGTTAGGGACAGGGGGTAGTAACGAGCAGTACTTC
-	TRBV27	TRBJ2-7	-	CASMDGQSAYEQYF	TGTGCCAGCATGGATGGGCAGTCAGCCTACGAGCAGTACTTC
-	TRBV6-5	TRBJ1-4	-	CASSYRPTATNEKLFF	TGTGCCAGCAGTTACCGACCGACAGCAACTAATGAAAAACTGTTTTTT
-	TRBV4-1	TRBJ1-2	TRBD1	CASSQAGQGSYGYTF	TGCGCCAGCAGCCAAGCCGGACAGGGCTCCTATGGCTACACCTTC
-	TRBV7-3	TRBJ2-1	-	CASSPTTHGGNEQFF	TGTGCCAGCAGCCCCACCACTCACGGGGGAAATGAGCAGTTCTTC
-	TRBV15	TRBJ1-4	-	CATSRGAGGRLFF	TGTGCCACCAGCAGGGGAGCGGGGGGCAGACTGTTTTTT
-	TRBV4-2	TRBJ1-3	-	CASRGQGRGNTIYF	TGTGCCAGCAGGGGGCAGGGACGAGGAAACACCATATATTTT